Listed below are T cell receptor beta chains from one sample, sequenced in a study of human T cells and chemical hapten exposure. TCRdb called the RACE reads again in MiXCR, with one record for every CDR3 protein. Of about 51,000 distinct CDR3 sequences listed, approximately 9.8% are singletons. The sequencing used whole blood, collected in connection with sensitization to the hapten diphenylcyclopropenone (DPC). These TCRs come from a woman aged 40 to 50 with alopecia areata. Some clones in this sample may be carry-over from other donors' samples. Each CDR3 is given with its conserved first and last residue. D genes are given only for firm matches. Clone size is shown for a subset of rows, as once, few, many or a class of expanded clone.

TRBV12-3/TRBV12-4	NA	NA	TRBJ2-3	TGTGCCAGCAGCCGGGGCCATAGCACAGATACGCAGTATTTT	CASSRGHSTDTQYF
TRBV7-3	many	NA	TRBJ2-4	TGTGCCAGCAGTTCCGATGGGACAGCCAAAAACATTCAGTACTTC	CASSSDGTAKNIQYF
TRBV5-5	NA	NA	TRBJ1-3	TGTGCCAGCAGCGCGGACGTAAATGGAAACACCATATATTTT	CASSADVNGNTIYF
TRBV4-1	many	NA	TRBJ1-2	TGCGCCAGCAGCCAAGTCGGGACACATTATGGCTACACCTTC	CASSQVGTHYGYTF
TRBV5-1	few	TRBD2	TRBJ2-1	TGCGCCAGCAGCGCCGCCCCCCGGGGGGGCTTTGGGAATGAGCAGTTCTTC	CASSAAPRGGFGNEQFF
TRBV7-9	many	NA	TRBJ1-5	TGTGCCAGCAGCTTCGGGCTTCAGCCCCAGCATTTT	CASSFGLQPQHF
TRBV20-1	many	TRBD2	TRBJ2-7	TGCAGTGGCCACTCTAGCGGCAACGAGCAGTACTTC	CSGHSSGNEQYF
TRBV6-5	many	TRBD1	TRBJ1-6	TGTGCCAGCACCTACGGGGACAGGGGTATTTCACCCCTCCACTTT	CASTYGDRGISPLHF
TRBV18	few	NA	TRBJ2-7	TGTGCCAGCTCACCCCCTGCCTCCTACGAGCAGTACTTC	CASSPPASYEQYF
TRBV28	NA	NA	TRBJ2-3	TGTGCCAGCAGTTCCAGAGGGAGTTCCACAGATACGCAGTATTTT	CASSSRGSSTDTQYF
TRBV15	few	NA	TRBJ1-1	TGTGCCACCAGCAGGGGTGGGGATAACACTGAAGCTTTCTTT	CATSRGGDNTEAFF
TRBV30	many	NA	TRBJ2-7	TGTGCCTGGAGTATCGACAGCGCTCTTTCCTACGAGCAGTACTTC	CAWSIDSALSYEQYF
TRBV6-5	NA	NA	TRBJ1-2	TGTGCCAGCAGTTACAGGGGGGCGCTGGGCTACACCTTC	CASSYRGALGYTF
TRBV29-1	many	NA	TRBJ2-7	TGCAGCGCCGCACCAGGGTCCTACGAGCAGTACTTC	CSAAPGSYEQYF
TRBV28	few	NA	TRBJ1-4	TGTGCCAGCAGTTTTATCGGTGAAAAACTGTTTTTT	CASSFIGEKLFF
TRBV11-3	many	NA	TRBJ1-1	TGTGCCAGCAGCCAACAGGGCGCGAACACTGAAGCTTTCTTT	CASSQQGANTEAFF
TRBV4-3	many	NA	TRBJ2-3	TGCGCCAGCAGCCAAGTGGGCGCAACAGATACGCAGTATTTT	CASSQVGATDTQYF